Below, one T cell receptor beta chain is given with its context. What it binds is unknown. Sequenced by immunoSEQ multiplex PCR; TCRdb stores in-frame clones only, minus some. The sample has 13,000 to 15,000 clones; about 62% are singletons. The sample belongs to a study of CD4+ T cells in melanoma. Overall study results and limits: A reported correlation linked neoantigen-specific CD4+ T cells to CD8+, macrophage and B cell function. Diverse differentiation states were reported for melanoma neoantigen-specific CD4+ T cells.

Germline CDR1 and CDR2: MDHEN and SYDVKM. The CDR3 loop spans 16 amino acids. Germline trimming cut 5 bases from V and 4 bases from J; bases unmatched to any gene: 12. Specimen: cells from a culture (not recorded whether cultured in vitro). The rearrangement joins TRBV28 to TRBJ2-3; 7 bases are shared with TRBD1. The source of this sequence is a human donor with melanoma. The CDR3 spells CASSHGTARQADTQYF. The CDR3 DNA sequence: TGTGCCAGCAGTCACGGGACAGCCCGACAGGCAGATACGCAGTATTTT.